This T cell receptor (beta chain) was observed in a study of cytomegalovirus exposure and HLA in healthy donors. Amplification used 60 Vbeta primers and 13 Jbeta primers. Data came from immunoSEQ multiplex PCR; TCRdb stores just in-frame clones and leaves some out. The data show 180,000 or so clones, around 82% seen once. V dropped 3 bases and J dropped 7; count of bases not matched to a gene: 10. This CDR3 has 17 amino acids. Germline V CDR1 and CDR2: KGHSH, LQKENI. Sequences were obtained from PBMCs. The chain is built from TRBV18 and TRBJ1-4; TRBD1 aligns across 11 bases. The receptor comes from a woman aged 25 to 45 in good health and CMV-seropositive. The CDR3 sequence: CASSPLGQGVFGEKLFF. The CDR3, as DNA: TGTGCCAGCTCACCCCTGGGACAGGGGGTTTTCGGTGAAAAACTGTTTTTT.